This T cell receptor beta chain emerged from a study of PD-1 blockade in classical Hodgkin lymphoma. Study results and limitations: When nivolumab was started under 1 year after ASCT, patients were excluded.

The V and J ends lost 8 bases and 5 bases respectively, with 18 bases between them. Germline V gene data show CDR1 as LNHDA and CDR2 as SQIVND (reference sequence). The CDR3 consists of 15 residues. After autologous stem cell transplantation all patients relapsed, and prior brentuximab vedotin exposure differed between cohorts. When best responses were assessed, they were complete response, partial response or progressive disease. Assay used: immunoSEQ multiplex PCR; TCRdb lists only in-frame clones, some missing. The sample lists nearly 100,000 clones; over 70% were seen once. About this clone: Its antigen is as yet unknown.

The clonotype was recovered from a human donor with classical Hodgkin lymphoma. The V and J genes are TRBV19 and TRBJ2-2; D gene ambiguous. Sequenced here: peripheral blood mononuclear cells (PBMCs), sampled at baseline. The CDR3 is CASLAMGSRTGELFF. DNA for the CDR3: TGTGCCAGTTTAGCTATGGGAAGTAGGACCGGGGAGCTGTTTTTT.